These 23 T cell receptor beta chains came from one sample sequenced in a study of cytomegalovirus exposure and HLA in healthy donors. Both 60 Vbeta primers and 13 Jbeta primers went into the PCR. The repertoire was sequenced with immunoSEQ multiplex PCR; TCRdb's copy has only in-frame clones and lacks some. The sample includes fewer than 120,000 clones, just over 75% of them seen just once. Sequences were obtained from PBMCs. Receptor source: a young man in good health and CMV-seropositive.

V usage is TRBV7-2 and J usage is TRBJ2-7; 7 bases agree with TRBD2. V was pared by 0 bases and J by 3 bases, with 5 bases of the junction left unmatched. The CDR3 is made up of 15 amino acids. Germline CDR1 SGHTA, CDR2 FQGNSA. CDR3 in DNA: TGTGCCAGCAGCTTAGCGGGGGGGGACGGCTACGAGCAGTACTTC. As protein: CASSLAGGDGYEQYF.

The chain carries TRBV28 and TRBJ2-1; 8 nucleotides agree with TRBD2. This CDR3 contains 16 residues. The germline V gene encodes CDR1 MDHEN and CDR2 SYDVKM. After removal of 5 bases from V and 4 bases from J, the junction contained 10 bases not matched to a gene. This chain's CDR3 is CASSPLAGGAYNEQFF. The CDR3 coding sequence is TGTGCCAGCAGTCCCTTGGCCGGGGGGGCTTACAATGAGCAGTTCTTC. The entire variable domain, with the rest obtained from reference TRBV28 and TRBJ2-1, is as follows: DVKVTQSSRYLVKRTGEKVFLECVQDMDHENMFWYRQDPGLGLRLIYFSYDVKMKEKGDIPEGYSVSREKKERFSLILESASTNQTSMYLCASSPLAGGAYNEQFFGPGTRLTVL.

The CDR3 here is CASSQATAYNEQFF. The CDR3 DNA sequence: TGCGCCAGCAGCCAAGCGACAGCTTACAATGAGCAGTTCTTC. The chain has TRBV4-1 and TRBJ2-1, with D possibly being TRBD1 (5 bases). The germline V gene has CDR1 MGHRA and CDR2 YSYEKL. The CDR3 runs 14 residues. Trimming shortened V by 1 base and J by 4 bases, and 8 bases separated the two germline ends.

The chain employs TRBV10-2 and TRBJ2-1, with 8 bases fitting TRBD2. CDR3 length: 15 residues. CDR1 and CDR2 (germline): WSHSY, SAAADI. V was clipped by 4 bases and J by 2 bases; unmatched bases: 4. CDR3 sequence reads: CASSVGGGPYNEQFF. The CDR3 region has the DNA TGCGCCAGCAGTGTGGGCGGGGGGCCCTACAATGAGCAGTTCTTC.

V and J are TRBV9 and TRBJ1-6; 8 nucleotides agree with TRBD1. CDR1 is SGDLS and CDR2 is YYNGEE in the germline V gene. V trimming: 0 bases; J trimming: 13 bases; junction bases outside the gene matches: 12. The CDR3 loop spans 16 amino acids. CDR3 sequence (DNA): TGTGCCAGCAGCGTAGATGTCGGGACAGGCGCCGCTCCCCTCCACTTT. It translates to CASSVDVGTGAAPLHF. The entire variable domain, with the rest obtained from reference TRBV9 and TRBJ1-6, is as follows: DSGVTQTPKHLITATGQRVTLRCSPRSGDLSVYWYQQSLDQGLQFLIQYYNGEERAKGNILERFSAQQFPDLHSELNLSSLELGDSALYFCASSVDVGTGAAPLHFGNGTRLTVT.

The CDR3 region has the DNA TGTGCCAGCAGTCCGAGGGTGGAGGGAGGGGCTTTCTTT. This sequence encodes CASSPRVEGGAFF. The chain carries TRBV7-8 and TRBJ1-1; D is unresolved. V lost 6 bases to trimming and J lost 11 bases, with 19 bases between them. This CDR3 is 13 amino acids long. The germline CDR1 and CDR2 sequences are SGHVS and FQNEAQ.

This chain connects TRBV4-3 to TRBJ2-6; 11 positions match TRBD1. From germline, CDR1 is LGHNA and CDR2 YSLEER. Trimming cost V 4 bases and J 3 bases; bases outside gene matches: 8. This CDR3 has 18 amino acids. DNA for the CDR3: TGCGCCAGCAGCCCCGAGGGACAGGGGGGATATGGGGCCAACGTCCTGACTTTC. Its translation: CASSPEGQGGYGANVLTF.

CDR3: CASSITGGPYEQYF. For the CDR3, the DNA is TGTGCCAGTAGTATAACAGGGGGCCCCTACGAGCAGTACTTC. The chain carries TRBV19 and TRBJ2-7; 9 positions match TRBD1. V shed 2 bases, J shed 2 bases, and the junction held 1 base outside the gene matches. CDR1 is LNHDA, CDR2 SQIVND, per germline (reference sequence). There are 14 residues in the CDR3.

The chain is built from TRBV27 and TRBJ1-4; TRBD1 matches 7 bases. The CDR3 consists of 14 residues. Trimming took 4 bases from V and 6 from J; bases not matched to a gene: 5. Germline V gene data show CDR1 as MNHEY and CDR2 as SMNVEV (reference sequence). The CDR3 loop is CASSSTGVDEKLFF. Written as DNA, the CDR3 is TGTGCCAGCAGTTCCACAGGGGTTGATGAAAAACTGTTTTTT. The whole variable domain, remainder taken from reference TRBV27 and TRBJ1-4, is EAQVTQNPRYLITVTGKKLTVTCSQNMNHEYMSWYRQDPGLGLRQIYYSMNVEVTDKGDVPEGYKVSRKEKRNFPLILESPSPNQTSLYFCASSSTGVDEKLFFGSGTQLSVL.

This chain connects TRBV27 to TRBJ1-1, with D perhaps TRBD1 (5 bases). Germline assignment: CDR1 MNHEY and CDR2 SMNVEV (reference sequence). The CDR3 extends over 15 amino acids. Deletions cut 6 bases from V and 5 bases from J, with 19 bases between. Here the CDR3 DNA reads TGTGCCAGCAGACTCGACGGGCGGGGGAGGACTGAAGCTTTCTTT. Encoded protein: CASRLDGRGRTEAFF.

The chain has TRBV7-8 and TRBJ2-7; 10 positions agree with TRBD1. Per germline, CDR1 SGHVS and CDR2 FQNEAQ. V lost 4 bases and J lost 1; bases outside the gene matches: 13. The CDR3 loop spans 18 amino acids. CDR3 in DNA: TGTGCCAGCAGCTCGAGGCCGACCGGGACAGGGGCTTCCTACGAGCAGTACTTC. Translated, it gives CASSSRPTGTGASYEQYF.

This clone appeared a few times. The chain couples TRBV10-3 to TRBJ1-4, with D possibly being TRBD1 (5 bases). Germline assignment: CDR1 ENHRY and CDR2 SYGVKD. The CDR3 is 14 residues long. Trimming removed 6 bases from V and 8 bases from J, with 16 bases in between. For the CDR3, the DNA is TGTGCCATCAGGAGCGCAGGGAGGGAAGAAAAACTGTTTTTT. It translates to CAIRSAGREEKLFF.

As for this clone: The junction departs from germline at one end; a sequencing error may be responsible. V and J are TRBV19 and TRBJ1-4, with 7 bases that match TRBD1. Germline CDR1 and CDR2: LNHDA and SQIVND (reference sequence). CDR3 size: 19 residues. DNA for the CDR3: TGTGCCAGCAGTAGGCTCGGGACAGAACTGTTGACAACTAATGAAAAACTGTTTTTT. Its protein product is CASSRLGTELLTTNEKLFF.

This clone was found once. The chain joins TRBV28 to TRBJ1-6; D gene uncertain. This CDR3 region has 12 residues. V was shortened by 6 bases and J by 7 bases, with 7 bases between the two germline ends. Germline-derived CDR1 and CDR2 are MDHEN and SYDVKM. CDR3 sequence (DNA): TGTGCCAGCAGCCGGGAAAATTCACCCCTCCACTTT. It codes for CASSRENSPLHF. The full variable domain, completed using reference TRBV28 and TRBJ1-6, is DVKVTQSSRYLVKRTGEKVFLECVQDMDHENMFWYRQDPGLGLRLIYFSYDVKMKEKGDIPEGYSVSREKKERFSLILESASTNQTSMYLCASSRENSPLHFGNGTRLTVT.

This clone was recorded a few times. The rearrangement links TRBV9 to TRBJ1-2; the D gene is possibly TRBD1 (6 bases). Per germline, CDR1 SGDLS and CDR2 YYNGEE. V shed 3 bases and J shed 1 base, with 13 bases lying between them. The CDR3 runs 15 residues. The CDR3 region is CASSASGTFNYGYTF. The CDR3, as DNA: TGTGCCAGCAGCGCCTCCGGGACATTTAACTATGGCTACACCTTC.

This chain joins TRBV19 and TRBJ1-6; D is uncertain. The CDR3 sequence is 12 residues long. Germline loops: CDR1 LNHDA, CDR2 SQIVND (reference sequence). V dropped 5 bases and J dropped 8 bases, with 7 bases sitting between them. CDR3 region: CASSQAHSPLHF. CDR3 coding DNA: TGTGCCAGTAGTCAGGCGCATTCACCCCTCCACTTT.

CDR3 in amino acids: CANPGTGRSEGYTF. CDR3 nucleotide sequence: TGTGCCAACCCCGGGACAGGGCGATCGGAGGGCTACACCTTC. The chain links TRBV25-1 to TRBJ1-2; TRBD1 matches 9 bases. The CDR3 is 14 residues long. CDR1 and CDR2 (germline): MGHDK, SYGVNS. Trimming removed 10 bases from V and 8 bases from J; junction bases left unmatched: 14.

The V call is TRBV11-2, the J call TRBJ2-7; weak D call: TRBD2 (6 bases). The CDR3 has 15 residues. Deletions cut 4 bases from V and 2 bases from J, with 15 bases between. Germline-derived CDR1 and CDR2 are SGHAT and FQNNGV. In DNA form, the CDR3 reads TGTGCCAGCAGCTACGTCGGGGGATCACCCTACGAGCAGTACTTC. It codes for CASSYVGGSPYEQYF.

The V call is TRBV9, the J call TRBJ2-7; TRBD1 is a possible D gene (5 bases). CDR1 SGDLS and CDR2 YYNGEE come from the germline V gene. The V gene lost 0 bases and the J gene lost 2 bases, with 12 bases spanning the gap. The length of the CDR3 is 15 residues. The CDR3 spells CASSVGEGVPYEQYF. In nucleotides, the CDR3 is TGTGCCAGCAGCGTAGGTGAAGGGGTCCCCTACGAGCAGTACTTC.

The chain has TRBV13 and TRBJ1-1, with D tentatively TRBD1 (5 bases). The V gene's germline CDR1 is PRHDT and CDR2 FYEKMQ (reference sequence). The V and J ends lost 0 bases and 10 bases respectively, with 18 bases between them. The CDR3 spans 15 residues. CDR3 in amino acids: CASSLGLGAISRAFF. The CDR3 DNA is TGTGCCAGCAGCTTAGGCCTTGGGGCTATATCGCGAGCTTTCTTT.

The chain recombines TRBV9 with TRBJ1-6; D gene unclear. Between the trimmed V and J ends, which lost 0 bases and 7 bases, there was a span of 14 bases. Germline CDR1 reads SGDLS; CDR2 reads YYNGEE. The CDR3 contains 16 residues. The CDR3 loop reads CASSVVAVAGNSPLHF. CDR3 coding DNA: TGTGCCAGCAGCGTAGTAGCGGTGGCAGGCAATTCACCCCTCCACTTT.

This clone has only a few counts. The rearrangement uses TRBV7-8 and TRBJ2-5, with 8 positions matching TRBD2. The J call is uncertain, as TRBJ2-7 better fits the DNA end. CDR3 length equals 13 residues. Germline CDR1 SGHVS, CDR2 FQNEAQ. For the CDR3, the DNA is TGTGCCACTCGGGGGGGAAGCTCCTACGAGCAGTACTTC. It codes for CATRGGSSYEQYF.

The CDR3 DNA is TGTGCCAGCAGTTTTGTCGACAGGGGGCATGGCTACACCTTC. It translates to CASSFVDRGHGYTF. This chain joins TRBV28 and TRBJ1-2; 10 bases map to TRBD1. The CDR3 has 14 amino acids. V dropped 3 bases and J dropped 6; count of bases not matched to a gene: 4. Germline V gene sequence: CDR1 MDHEN, CDR2 SYDVKM.